The entry below describes one TCR beta chain. Its antigen is undetermined. These data are taken from a study of regulatory and conventional T cells in RAG deficiency. Study-level points and caveats: Compared with controls, unique Treg TCR beta sequences dropped about 100-fold in Omenn syndrome and CID/AS. Control T-cell subsets had markedly higher Shannon entropy and lower Simpson indices than RAG-deficient patients. Shorter CDR3s in all patient subsets; >75% Treg-Tconv overlap in Omenn.

Assay used: immunoSEQ multiplex PCR; TCRdb lists only in-frame clones, some missing. The sample holds some 35,000 clones, 75% to 80% seen once. Blood CD4+ CD25-low CD127-high conventional T cells supplied the genomic DNA template. Germline CDR1 reads MNHEY; CDR2 reads SVGAGI. Trimming left V 2 bases short and J 5 bases short, with 12 bases between. The CDR3 is 14 residues long. These data were likewise used in another study, on regulatory T cells. Per that paper: The PCR used 52 TRBV and 13 TRBJ primers. Patient repertoires had restricted TRB V-J pairs and skewed V and J usage, most in Tregs.

What was sequenced was CD4+ effector T cells sorted from blood. The rearrangement uses TRBV6-5 and TRBJ1-2; D uncertain. This TCR derives from a human donor in good health. The CDR3 DNA reads TGTGCCAGCAGTTACCGCGGGATTCAATATGGCTACACCTTC. This sequence encodes CASSYRGIQYGYTF.